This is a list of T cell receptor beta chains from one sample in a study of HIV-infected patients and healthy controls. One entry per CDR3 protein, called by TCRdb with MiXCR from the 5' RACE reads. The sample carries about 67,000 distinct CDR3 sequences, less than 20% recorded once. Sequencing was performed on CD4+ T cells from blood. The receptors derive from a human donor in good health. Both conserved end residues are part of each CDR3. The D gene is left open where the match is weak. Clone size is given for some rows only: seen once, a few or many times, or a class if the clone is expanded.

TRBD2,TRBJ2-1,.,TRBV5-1,TGCGCCAGCAGCTTGGAGGTAGCGGGAGGGAGAGAGCAGTTCTTC,CASSLEVAGGREQFF
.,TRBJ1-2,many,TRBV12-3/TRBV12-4,TGTGCCAGCAGTTTCTACCAGGGATCGGCTGGCTACACCTTC,CASSFYQGSAGYTF
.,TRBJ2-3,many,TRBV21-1,TGTGCCAGCAGCAAAGCGAATTCAGGGGATCCTGCAGATACGCAGTATTTT,CASSKANSGDPADTQYF
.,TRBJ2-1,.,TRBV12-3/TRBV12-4,TGTGCCAGCAGTTTATTAGGCTTCGGGTACAATGAGCAGTTCTTC,CASSLLGFGYNEQFF
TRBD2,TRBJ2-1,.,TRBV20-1,TGCAGTGCTTCACCGGGACTAGCGGGAGGCCATATGGCCAATGAGCAGTTCTTC,CSASPGLAGGHMANEQFF
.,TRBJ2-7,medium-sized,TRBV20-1,TGCAGTGCTAGCCACGGAGTTCGGTTCTACGAGCAGTACTTC,CSASHGVRFYEQYF
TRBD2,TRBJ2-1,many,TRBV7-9,TGTGCCAGCAGCCCCGGTGGTCTAGCGGGGGTGAATGAGCAGTTCTTC,CASSPGGLAGVNEQFF
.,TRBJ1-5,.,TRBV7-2,TGTGCCAGCAGCTTCAGGGGTGGAAATCAGCCCCAGCATTTT,CASSFRGGNQPQHF
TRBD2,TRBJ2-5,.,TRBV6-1,TGTGCCAGCAGGGAGTTCGCAACTAGCGGGAGGGCCGGGACCCAGTACTTC,CASREFATSGRAGTQYF
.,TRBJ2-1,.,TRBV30,TGTGCCTGGAGTCCCTCTAGCGAAGGGGAGCAGTTCTTC,CAWSPSSEGEQFF
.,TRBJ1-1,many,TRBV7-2,TGTGCCAGCAGCTTAGCCCCCCACACTGAAGCTTTCTTT,CASSLAPHTEAFF